This T cell receptor beta chain was identified during a study of Ad26.COV2.S vaccination and SARS-CoV-2 variants. Overall study: Ad26.COV2.S was injected intramuscularly once or twice, 56 days apart.

Assay: immunoSEQ multiplex PCR; the TCRdb copy retains only in-frame clones and omits some. The table lists 350,000 to 550,000 clones, approximately 92% of them singletons. The treatment: roughly 18 received Ad26.COV2.S at low or high dose, single or two shots; several received placebo; per-sample allocation not given. Day 63 after the first vaccine or placebo injection was the time point for sampling. Its platform was an Ad26 vector, and its expressed antigen was Wuhan-strain SARS-CoV-2 spike. Per the germline V gene, CDR1 is SGHVS and CDR2 is FNYEAQ. The CDR3 is 14 residues long. Trimming shortened V by 1 base and J by 4 bases, and 10 bases separated the two germline ends.

The receptor comes from a person between 18 and 59 years old who received the Ad26.COV2.S COVID-19 vaccine or a placebo. J is TRBJ1-1 and V is TRBV7-6; D remains unclear. Material: peripheral blood, obtained in a trial of Ad26.COV2.S vaccine versus placebo. As DNA, the CDR3 is TGTGCCAGCAGCTTAGGCGGGGAGGGCACTGAAGCTTTCTTT. Protein: CASSLGGEGTEAFF.